Described below is a single T cell receptor beta chain sequence and its context. A read error is the likely source, as a far larger clone sits one nucleotide away. Time point: before trial treatment. V was clipped by 0 bases and J by 11 bases; unmatched bases: 12. The CDR3 has 15 amino acids. Germline V lookup: CDR1 SGHRS, CDR2 YFSETQ. Primers targeting TRAV and TRBV primed first-strand cDNA, covering alpha and beta chains. The PCR that amplified TCRs ran for about 18 cycles, relying on a constant-region primer and a V-primer adapter. In TCRdb, the reads were re-called with MiXCR into one record per CDR3 protein. The sample lists 70,000 to 95,000 distinct CDR3 sequences; roughly a sixth were seen once. The data belong to a study of low-dose radiotherapy and immunotherapy resistance in tumors.

The chain is built from TRBV5-1 and TRBJ2-5; 8 nucleotides agree with TRBD2. The sample was PBMCs, taken before treatment. This TCR derives from a male donor with prostate cancer. Here the CDR3 reads CASSLVRAGEYEQYF. The CDR3 nucleotides read TGCGCCAGCAGCTTGGTGCGAGCGGGGGAGTATGAGCAGTACTTC.